The 31 T cell receptor beta chains below were found in one sample sequenced in a study of neurological immune-mediated disorders. TCRdb re-called the 5' RACE reads with MiXCR, one entry per CDR3 protein. The data contain approximately 74,000 distinct CDR3 sequences, about 9.7% of them seen just once; the ten biggest clones take up 1.7%. The sample consisted of PBMCs. The origin of the receptors is a man between 50 and 59 years old in good health.

This clonotype was seen many times. The chain carries TRBV4-3 and TRBJ2-1; 9 bases match TRBD2. Germline V gene lookup returns CDR1 LGHNA and CDR2 YSLEER. The trim removed 3 bases at V and 5 bases at J, leaving 11 bases unmatched. The CDR3 consists of 17 residues. CDR3 sequence reads: CASSHSYSAGGHNEQFF. As DNA, the CDR3 is TGCGCCAGCAGCCATTCCTATTCAGCGGGAGGACACAATGAGCAGTTCTTC.

This clonotype was found many times. V gene TRBV9 combines with J gene TRBJ2-7; D ambiguous. From germline, CDR1 is SGDLS and CDR2 YYNGEE. The CDR3 runs 13 residues. V was clipped by 3 bases and J by 2 bases, with 9 bases between them. CDR3 sequence: CASSASGAYEQYF. Written as DNA, the CDR3 is TGTGCCAGCAGCGCCAGTGGGGCCTACGAGCAGTACTTC.

This clonotype showed up many times. The J gene is TRBJ1-3, the V gene TRBV5-1; D not certain. V lost 2 bases, J lost 0 bases, and 9 bases lay in between. CDR3 length: 15 amino acids. Germline loops: CDR1 SGHRS, CDR2 YFSETQ. The CDR3: CASSFRGDSGNTIYF. CDR3 DNA sequence: TGCGCCAGCAGCTTCCGGGGAGACTCTGGAAACACCATATATTTT.

This clonotype has at least ten counts. CDR3 nucleotide sequence: TGTGCCAGCAGTACTCGACAGGGGGTCCATCTGGGTGTGGATACGCAGTATTTT. Protein product: CASSTRQGVHLGVDTQYF. The chain joins TRBV28 to TRBJ2-3; 9 bases map to TRBD1. In germline, CDR1 is MDHEN, CDR2 SYDVKM. The CDR3 is made up of 18 amino acids. V gave up 5 bases and J gave up 6 bases; unmatched junction bases: 18.

This clonotype has a count of ten or more. This chain joins TRBV7-3 and TRBJ2-3, with TRBD2 as a possible D gene (6 bases). Germline-derived CDR1 and CDR2 are SGHTA and FQGTGA. This CDR3 is 14 amino acids long. The V end lost 5 bases, the J end lost 4 bases, and 13 bases lay between the germline ends. The CDR3 loop reads CASSQTSAADTQYF. DNA for the CDR3: TGTGCCAGCAGCCAGACTAGTGCGGCAGATACGCAGTATTTT.

This clonotype was seen many times. V and J are TRBV5-1 and TRBJ2-2; 8 positions match TRBD1. V shed 5 bases, J shed 6 bases, and the junction held 6 bases outside the gene matches. The CDR3 consists of 14 residues. CDR1 SGHRS and CDR2 YFSETQ come from the germline V gene. For the CDR3, the DNA is TGCGCCAGCAGAACGACAGGGGTATCCGGGGAGCTGTTTTTT. This sequence encodes CASRTTGVSGELFF.

The sample holds many counts of this clonotype. J is TRBJ1-5 and V is TRBV20-1; D is uncertain. Germline CDR1 and CDR2: DFQATT and SNEGSKA (reference sequence). This CDR3 region has 15 residues. V lost 1 base, J lost 0 bases, and 10 bases lay in between. Here the CDR3 reads CSARGEDYSNQPQHF. The CDR3 bases are TGCAGTGCTAGAGGAGAGGACTATAGCAATCAGCCCCAGCATTTT.

This clonotype was recorded many times. The V call is TRBV5-1, the J call TRBJ2-2; D might be TRBD1 (5 bases). Germline CDR1 and CDR2: SGHRS and YFSETQ. Trimming removed 3 bases from V and 1 base from J, with 10 bases in between. This CDR3 comprises 15 residues. CDR3 DNA: TGCGCCAGCAGCTCACCAACAGGGAACACCGGGGAGCTGTTTTTT. This sequence encodes CASSSPTGNTGELFF.

This clonotype was counted many times. The chain has TRBV10-3 and TRBJ2-7; D unclear. CDR1 and CDR2 from the germline V gene are ENHRY and SYGVKD. The V gene lost 2 bases and the J gene lost 3 bases, with 14 bases spanning the gap. The CDR3 is made up of 15 amino acids. CDR3 protein: CAISEQSTENYEQYF. CDR3 coding DNA: TGTGCCATCAGTGAGCAGAGTACAGAGAACTACGAGCAGTACTTC.

This clonotype occurred many times. The rearrangement links TRBV10-3 to TRBJ2-4; the match to TRBD2 covers 11 bases. Germline CDR1 is ENHRY and CDR2 is SYGVKD. J was trimmed by 6 bases and V by 3 bases; bases with no gene match: 4. This CDR3 is built from 15 residues. The CDR3 DNA reads as TGTGCCATCAGTGAACTAGCGGGAGTTATAAACATTCAGTACTTC. Its translation: CAISELAGVINIQYF.

This clonotype has only a few counts. The chain couples TRBV12-3 or TRBV12-4 to TRBJ2-5, with 9 bases matching TRBD1. The CDR3 covers 14 residues. J gave up 5 bases and V 1 base, and 2 bases lay outside the gene matches. The chain's CDR3 is CASSLGTGAETQYF. For the CDR3, the DNA is TGTGCCAGCAGTTTAGGGACAGGGGCCGAGACCCAGTACTTC.

This clonotype has ten or more counts. J is TRBJ1-5 and V is TRBV7-8; the D gene is possibly TRBD1 (5 bases). The germline gives CDR1 SGHVS, CDR2 FQNEAQ. Trimming removed 4 bases at V and 4 bases at J, with 11 bases between. CDR3 length equals 14 residues. The CDR3 sequence is CASSSTEGNQPQHF. CDR3 DNA sequence: TGTGCCAGCAGCTCGACAGAAGGTAATCAGCCCCAGCATTTT.

This clonotype has a count of ten or more. The chain recombines TRBV6-1 with TRBJ1-5; 7 bases agree with TRBD1. The CDR3 consists of 15 residues. The germline gives CDR1 MNHNS, CDR2 SASEGT. V was pared by 9 bases and J by 6 bases, with 14 bases of the junction left unmatched. The CDR3, as DNA: TGTGCCAGTCAGGGCGGCAGGGGGTACGGTCAGCCCCAGCATTTT. Protein product: CASQGGRGYGQPQHF.

This clonotype was found many times. J is TRBJ2-1 and V is TRBV11-2, with D possibly being TRBD1 or TRBD2 (5 bases each). There are 17 residues in the CDR3. With 3 bases removed from V and 2 bases from J, the gap between germline ends came to 17 bases. Germline V gene data show CDR1 as SGHAT and CDR2 as FQNNGV. CDR3 residues: CASSLGQEAGTYNEQFF. In DNA form, the CDR3 reads TGTGCCAGCAGCTTGGGGCAGGAGGCGGGCACCTACAATGAGCAGTTCTTC.

This clonotype appeared many times. This chain links TRBV5-1 with TRBJ2-5, with a tentative D call TRBD1 (6 bases). The CDR3 sequence is 12 residues long. The V end lost 5 bases, the J end lost 5 bases, and 10 bases lay between the germline ends. CDR1 and CDR2 (germline): SGHRS, YFSETQ. CDR3 coding DNA: TGCGCCAGCAGAACAGGGCGTGAGACCCAGTACTTC. The encoded protein is CASRTGRETQYF. The variable domain in full, completed from reference TRBV5-1 and TRBJ2-5, reads KAGVTQTPRYLIKTRGQQVTLSCSPISGHRSVSWYQQTPGQGLQFLFEYFSETQRNKGNFPGRFSGRQFSNSRSEMNVSTLELGDSALYLCASRTGRETQYFGPGTRLLVL.

At least ten counts were recorded for this clonotype. J is TRBJ2-7 and V is TRBV4-1; D remains ambiguous. V was cut by 4 bases and J by 3 bases, with 10 bases left in between. From germline, CDR1 is MGHRA and CDR2 YSYEKL. This CDR3 is 13 amino acids long. The CDR3 DNA reads as TGCGCCAGCAGCCCCTTAGGCGACTACGAGCAGTACTTC. Its protein product is CASSPLGDYEQYF.

This clonotype occurred many times. The chain uses TRBV29-1 and TRBJ2-7; D possibly corresponds to TRBD2 (5 bases). Trimming shortened V by 5 bases and J by 9 bases, and 20 bases separated the two germline ends. This CDR3 comprises 13 residues. The germline gives CDR1 SQVTM, CDR2 ANQGSEA. CDR3 residues: CSVQFTGARGQYF. In DNA, the CDR3 is TGCAGCGTTCAATTCACCGGAGCACGGGGGCAGTACTTC.

At least ten counts were recorded for this clonotype. The V and J genes are TRBV25-1 and TRBJ1-3; D is unclear. Between the trimmed V and J ends, which lost 3 bases and 8 bases, there was a span of 11 bases. The CDR3 runs 13 residues. CDR1 is MGHDK, CDR2 SYGVNS, per germline. Written as DNA, the CDR3 is TGTGCCAGCAGTGACCGATCCCTGCACACCATATATTTT. This translates into CASSDRSLHTIYF.

This clonotype was seen at least ten times. The J gene is TRBJ2-2, the V gene TRBV20-1; 8 bases align to TRBD2. Trimming removed 3 bases from V and 4 bases from J; junction bases left unmatched: 1. This CDR3 is 13 amino acids long. Germline V gives CDR1 DFQATT, CDR2 SNEGSKA (reference sequence). The CDR3 sequence: CSASGRATGELFF. The CDR3 bases are TGCAGTGCTAGCGGGAGGGCCACCGGGGAGCTGTTTTTT.

This clonotype appeared many times. V usage is TRBV29-1 and J usage is TRBJ2-3, with TRBD1 matching 7 bases. Germline V lookup: CDR1 SQVTM, CDR2 ANQGSEA. The CDR3 covers 13 residues. V gave up 5 bases and J gave up 3 bases; unmatched junction bases: 5. In nucleotides, the CDR3 is TGCAGCGTTTCCGGGACAGCTACAGATACGCAGTATTTT. As protein: CSVSGTATDTQYF.

This clonotype was picked up a small number of times. The CDR3 DNA sequence: TGCGCCAGCAGCTTGGTCGGGGGCGGTACCAGTTACGAGCAGTACTTC. Residues: CASSLVGGGTSYEQYF. This chain joins TRBV5-1 and TRBJ2-7; perhaps D is TRBD1 or TRBD2 (6 bases each). With 0 bases removed from V and 4 bases from J, the gap between germline ends came to 17 bases. CDR1 and CDR2 (germline): SGHRS, YFSETQ. CDR3 size: 16 residues.

There are many counts of this clonotype. The rearrangement uses TRBV7-3 and TRBJ2-1, with 11 nucleotides matching TRBD2. There are 15 residues in the CDR3. Per germline, CDR1 SGHTA and CDR2 FQGTGA. V shed 3 bases, J shed 6 bases, and the junction held 4 bases outside the gene matches. The chain's CDR3 is CASSFTSGSFNEQFF. CDR3 in DNA: TGTGCCAGCAGCTTCACTAGCGGGAGCTTCAATGAGCAGTTCTTC.

This clonotype was seen repeatedly, ten times or more. J is TRBJ2-1 and V is TRBV5-1; 13 bases are shared with TRBD2. Trimming took 1 base from V and 6 from J; bases not matched to a gene: 4. The CDR3 length is 16 residues. Germline loops: CDR1 SGHRS, CDR2 YFSETQ. The CDR3 here is CASSLPGLAGVNEQFF. The CDR3 DNA is TGCGCCAGCAGCTTGCCTGGACTAGCGGGAGTCAATGAGCAGTTCTTC.

This clonotype appeared a single time. A junction end diverges from the germline sequence, so it may reflect a read error. V and J are TRBV4-1 and TRBJ2-5; 8 nucleotides align to TRBD1. The CDR3 runs 15 residues. CDR1 is MGHRA, CDR2 YSYEKL, per germline. CDR3 DNA: TGCACCAGCAGCCAAGATGGGACAGGCCAAGAGACCCAGTACTTT. Protein: CTSSQDGTGQETQYF.

This clonotype was recorded many times. The gene calls are TRBV24-1 and TRBJ2-5; 7 bases fit TRBD1. Germline V gives CDR1 KGHDR, CDR2 SFDVKD. The CDR3 extends over 15 amino acids. Unmatched junction bases numbered 8, after V lost 7 bases and J lost 1 base. The CDR3 spells CATSQGGGAQETQYF. The CDR3, as DNA: TGTGCCACCAGCCAAGGGGGCGGAGCCCAAGAGACCCAGTACTTC.

Concerning this clonotype itself: A read error is possible here, since a much larger clone lies one base away. The V and J genes are TRBV12-3 or TRBV12-4 and TRBJ2-7; D not resolved. The CDR3 sequence is 13 residues long. The DNA of the CDR3 is TGTGCCAACAGTTTAAGGGTAGGCTACGAGCAGTACTTC. Translated: CANSLRVGYEQYF.

This clonotype has at least ten counts. The V gene is TRBV12-3 or TRBV12-4, the J gene TRBJ2-7; D might be TRBD1 (6 bases). The CDR3 has 14 residues. V lost 8 bases to trimming and J lost 3 bases, with 17 bases between them. The CDR3 bases are TGTGCCAGCCGCCGGGCAGGGGTCCGCTACGAGCAGTACTTC. Translating it yields CASRRAGVRYEQYF.

Many counts were recorded for this clonotype. The genes are TRBV5-1 and TRBJ2-1; 10 positions agree with TRBD1. Trimming cost V 0 bases and J 9 bases; bases outside gene matches: 3. The length of the CDR3 is 14 residues. Germline assignment: CDR1 SGHRS and CDR2 YFSETQ. The CDR3 nucleotides read TGCGCCAGCAGCTTGGGACAGGGGGCGGTTGAGCAGTTCTTC. It is translated as CASSLGQGAVEQFF.

This clonotype was recorded many times. The chain combines TRBV28 with TRBJ2-3; TRBD1 matches 7 bases. This CDR3 contains 15 residues. From germline, CDR1 is MDHEN and CDR2 SYDVKM. The ends lost 3 bases at V and 1 base at J; junction bases unmatched: 4. The CDR3 region has the DNA TGTGCCAGCAGTTTCCTTACAGGGGGCACAGATACGCAGTATTTT. As protein: CASSFLTGGTDTQYF.

This clonotype was counted ten times or more. The chain is built from TRBV7-6 and TRBJ1-4, with D maybe TRBD1 (6 bases). CDR3 size: 16 residues. Germline loops: CDR1 SGHVS, CDR2 FNYEAQ. V was pared by 1 base and J by 5 bases, with 14 bases between. The CDR3 is CASSLGSGTINEKLFF. In nucleotides, the CDR3 is TGTGCCAGCAGCTTAGGCTCCGGGACAATCAATGAAAAACTGTTTTTT.

About this clonotype: A clone one base away is much larger, so this may be a read error. The CDR3 sequence is CASNKAGGPPGANVLTF. The DNA for the CDR3 is TGCGCCAGCAACAAAGCGGGGGGGCCGCCTGGGGCCAACGTCCTGACTTTC. The gene calls are TRBV5-1 and TRBJ2-6, with 10 bases identical to TRBD2. The V segment lost 6 bases and the J segment 2 bases; nucleotides outside the gene matches: 8. The germline CDR1 and CDR2 sequences are SGHRS and YFSETQ. This CDR3 is 17 amino acids long.